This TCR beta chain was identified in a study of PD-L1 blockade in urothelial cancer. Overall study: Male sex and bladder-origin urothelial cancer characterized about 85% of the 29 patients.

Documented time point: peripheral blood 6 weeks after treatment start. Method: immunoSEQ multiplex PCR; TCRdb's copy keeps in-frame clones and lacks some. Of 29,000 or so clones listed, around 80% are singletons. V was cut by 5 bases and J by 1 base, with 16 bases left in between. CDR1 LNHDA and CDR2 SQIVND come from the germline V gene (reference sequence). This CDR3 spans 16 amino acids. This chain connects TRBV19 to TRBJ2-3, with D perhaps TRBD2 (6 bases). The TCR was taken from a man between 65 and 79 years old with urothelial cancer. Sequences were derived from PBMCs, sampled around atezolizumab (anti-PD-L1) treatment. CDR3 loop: CASSPQRDSGTDTQYF. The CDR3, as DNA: TGTGCCAGTAGTCCCCAGAGGGACTCCGGCACAGATACGCAGTATTTT. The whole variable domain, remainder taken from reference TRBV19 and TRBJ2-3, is DGGITQSPKYLFRKEGQNVTLSCEQNLNHDAMYWYRQDPGQGLRLIYYSQIVNDFQKGDIAEGYSVSREKKESFPLTVTSAQKNPTAFYLCASSPQRDSGTDTQYFGPGTRLTVL.